This T cell receptor (beta chain) was retrieved from a study of cytomegalovirus exposure and HLA in healthy donors. PCR primers comprised 60 Vbeta and 13 Jbeta primers. Repertoires were generated with immunoSEQ multiplex PCR, while TCRdb's copy carries only in-frame clones and drops some. The sample consists of 200,000 to 250,000 clones, over 65% of them appearing once. The sequence was collected from a human donor in good health. Sequencing was done on a sample of PBMCs.

CDR3 nucleotides: TGCAGCGGCCGAAATGGACAGGGAGGTGGCAAAAACATTCAGTACTTC. It specifies CSGRNGQGGGKNIQYF. This sequence joins TRBV29-1 and TRBJ2-4; 8 bases match TRBD1. With 7 bases clipped from V and 3 bases from J, the junction kept 14 bases outside the gene matches. This CDR3 has 16 amino acids. Germline V gives CDR1 SQVTM, CDR2 ANQGSEA.